This T cell receptor (beta chain) was sequenced during a study of beta chain features in type 1 diabetes. Averaging around 110 mL, one heparinised blood draw came from each individual donor. A note on this clone: Its specificity is not known.

Study results and limitations: Among patients, naive, central memory and Treg TCRB repertoires appeared more similar than among healthy donors. Moderate yet significant TCRB CDR3 shortening was seen in Type 1 diabetes patients in all four CD4+ subsets. At VDJ recombination sites, type 1 diabetes patients had fewer insertions and more deleted nucleotides.

Expressed TCRB transcripts were sequenced because the entire RNA isolate underwent reverse transcription. It was found that naive, central memory and regulatory T cell samples averaged roughly 3.5 million reads. The method was immunoSEQ multiplex PCR; TCRdb's version includes in-frame clones alone and lacks a portion of them. Of 680,000 or so clones listed, around an eighth are singletons. The source material was naive CD4+ T cells from blood. The TCR comes from a man between 18 and 35 years old with type 1 diabetes.

CDR3 residues: CASSLETADNSPLHF. CDR3 DNA: TGCGCCAGCAGCTTGGAGACAGCAGATAATTCACCCCTCCACTTT. The V call is TRBV5-1, the J call TRBJ1-6, with D perhaps TRBD1 (5 bases). The CDR3 has 15 amino acids. Germline-derived CDR1 and CDR2 are SGHRS and YFSETQ. The V end lost 0 bases, the J end lost 5 bases, and 9 bases lay between the germline ends.